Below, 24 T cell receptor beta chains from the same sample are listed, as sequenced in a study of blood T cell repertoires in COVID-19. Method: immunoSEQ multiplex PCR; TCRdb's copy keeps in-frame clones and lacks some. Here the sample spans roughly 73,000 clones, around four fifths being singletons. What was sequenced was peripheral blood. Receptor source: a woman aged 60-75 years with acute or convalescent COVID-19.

CDR3 DNA: TGTGCCAGCAGCGCGGGACAGATTAATTCACCCCTCCACTTT. Its translation is CASSAGQINSPLHF. J is TRBJ1-6 and V is TRBV7-2, with 7 bases that match TRBD1. Trimming at V came to 5 bases and at J to 6 bases, leaving 4 bases not matched to a gene. Germline CDR1 is SGHTA and CDR2 is FQGNSA. This CDR3 has 14 amino acids.

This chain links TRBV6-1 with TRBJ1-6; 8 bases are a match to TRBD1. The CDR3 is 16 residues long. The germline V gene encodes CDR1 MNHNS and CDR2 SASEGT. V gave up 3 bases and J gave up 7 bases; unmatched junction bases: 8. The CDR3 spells CASSDPGGPINSPLHF. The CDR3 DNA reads TGTGCCAGCAGTGACCCAGGGGGCCCTATCAATTCACCCCTCCACTTT.

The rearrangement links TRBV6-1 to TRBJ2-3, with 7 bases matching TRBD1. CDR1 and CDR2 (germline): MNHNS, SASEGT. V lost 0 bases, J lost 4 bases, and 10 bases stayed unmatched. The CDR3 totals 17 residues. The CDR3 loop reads CASSEARGPMISDTQYF. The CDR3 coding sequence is TGTGCCAGCAGTGAAGCGAGGGGGCCGATGATTTCAGATACGCAGTATTTT.

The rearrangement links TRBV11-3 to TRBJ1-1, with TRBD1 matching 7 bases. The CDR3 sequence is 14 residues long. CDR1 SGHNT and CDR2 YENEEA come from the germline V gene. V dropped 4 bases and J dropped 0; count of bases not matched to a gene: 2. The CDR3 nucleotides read TGTGCCAGCAGCTCGGACAGGATGAACACTGAAGCTTTCTTT. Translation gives CASSSDRMNTEAFF.

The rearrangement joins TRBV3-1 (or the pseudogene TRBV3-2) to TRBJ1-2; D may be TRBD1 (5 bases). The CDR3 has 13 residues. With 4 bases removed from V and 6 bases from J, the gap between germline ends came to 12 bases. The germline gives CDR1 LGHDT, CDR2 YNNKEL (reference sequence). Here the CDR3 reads CASSPRANDGYTF. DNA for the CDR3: TGTGCCAGCAGCCCCAGGGCAAATGATGGCTACACCTTC.

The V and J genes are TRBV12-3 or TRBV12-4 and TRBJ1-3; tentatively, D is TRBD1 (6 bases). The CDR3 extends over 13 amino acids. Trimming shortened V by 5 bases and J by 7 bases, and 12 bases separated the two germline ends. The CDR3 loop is CASSAPGVNTIYF. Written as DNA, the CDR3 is TGTGCCAGCAGTGCCCCAGGGGTCAACACCATATATTTT.

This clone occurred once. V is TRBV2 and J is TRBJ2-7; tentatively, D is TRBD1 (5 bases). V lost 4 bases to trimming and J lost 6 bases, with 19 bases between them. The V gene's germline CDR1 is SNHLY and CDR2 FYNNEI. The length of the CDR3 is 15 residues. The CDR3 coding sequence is TGTGCCAGCAGTGTAAAGGGGCCCCGCCTTTCCGAGCAGTACTTC. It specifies CASSVKGPRLSEQYF.

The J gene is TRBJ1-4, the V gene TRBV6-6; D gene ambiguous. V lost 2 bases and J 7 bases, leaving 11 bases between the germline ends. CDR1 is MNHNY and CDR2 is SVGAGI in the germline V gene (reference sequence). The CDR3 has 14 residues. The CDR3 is CASSYPESGEKLFF. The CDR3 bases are TGTGCCAGCAGTTACCCGGAGAGCGGTGAAAAACTGTTTTTT.

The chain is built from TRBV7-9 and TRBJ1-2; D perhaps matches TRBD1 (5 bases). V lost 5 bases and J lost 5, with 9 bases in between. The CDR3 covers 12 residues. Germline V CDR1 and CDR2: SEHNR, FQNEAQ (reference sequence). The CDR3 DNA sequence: TGTGCCAGCAGCGGTGACAGTTATGGCTACACCTTC. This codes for CASSGDSYGYTF.

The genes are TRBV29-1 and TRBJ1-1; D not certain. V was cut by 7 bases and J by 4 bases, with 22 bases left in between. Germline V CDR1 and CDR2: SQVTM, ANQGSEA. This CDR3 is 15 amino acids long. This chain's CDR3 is CSASPNIALTTEAFF. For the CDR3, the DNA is TGCAGCGCATCCCCAAACATAGCTTTGACCACTGAAGCTTTCTTT.

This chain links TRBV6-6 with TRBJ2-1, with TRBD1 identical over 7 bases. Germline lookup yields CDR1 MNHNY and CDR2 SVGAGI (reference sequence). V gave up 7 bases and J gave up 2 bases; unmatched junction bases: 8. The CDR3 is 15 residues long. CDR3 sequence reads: CASTPGGSTYNEQFF. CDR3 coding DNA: TGTGCCAGCACCCCAGGGGGTTCAACCTACAATGAGCAGTTCTTC.

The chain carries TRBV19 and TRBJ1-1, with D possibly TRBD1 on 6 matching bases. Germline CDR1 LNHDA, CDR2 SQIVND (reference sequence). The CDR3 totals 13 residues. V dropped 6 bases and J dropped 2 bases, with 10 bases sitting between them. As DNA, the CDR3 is TGTGCCAGTAGGGGGGGGCAAAACACTGAAGCTTTCTTT. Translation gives CASRGGQNTEAFF.

The chain's CDR3 is CASSLAGGSDEQYF. In nucleotides, the CDR3 is TGTGCCAGCTCACTGGCGGGAGGGTCTGACGAGCAGTACTTC. V gene TRBV18 combines with J gene TRBJ2-7; TRBD2 matches at 9 bases. After removal of 4 bases from V and 5 bases from J, the junction contained 6 bases not matched to a gene. Germline V gene data show CDR1 as KGHSH and CDR2 as LQKENI. This CDR3 spans 14 amino acids.

The CDR3 nucleotides are TGTGCCAGCAGAATCTCAGGGGGTGGCACCGGGGAGCTGTTTTTT. Amino acid sequence: CASRISGGGTGELFF. V and J are TRBV2 and TRBJ2-2; the match to TRBD1 covers 7 bases. The junction had 8 bases not matched to a gene; V was cut back by 6 bases and J by 4 bases. The CDR3 length is 15 residues. Germline CDR1 SNHLY, CDR2 FYNNEI.

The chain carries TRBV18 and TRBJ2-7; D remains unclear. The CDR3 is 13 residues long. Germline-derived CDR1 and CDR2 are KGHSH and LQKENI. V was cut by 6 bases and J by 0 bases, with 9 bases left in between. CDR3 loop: CASSLQSSYEQYF. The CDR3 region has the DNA TGTGCCAGCTCCCTACAGTCCTCCTACGAGCAGTACTTC.

CDR3 in DNA: TGTGCCAGCAGCCCGGCCGGGACTAGCGGGAGTTGGGACATTCAGTACTTC. Translation gives CASSPAGTSGSWDIQYF. This chain uses TRBV11-2 with TRBJ2-4; 14 nucleotides align to TRBD2. Germline assignment: CDR1 SGHAT and CDR2 FQNNGV. After removal of 5 bases from V and 8 bases from J, the junction contained 11 bases not matched to a gene. The CDR3 is 17 amino acids.

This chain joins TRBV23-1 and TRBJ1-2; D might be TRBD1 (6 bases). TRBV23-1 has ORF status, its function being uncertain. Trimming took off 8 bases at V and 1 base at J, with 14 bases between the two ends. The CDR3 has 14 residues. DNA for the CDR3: TGCGCCAGCGGAAACAGGGTCATTAACTATGGCTACACCTTC. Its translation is CASGNRVINYGYTF.

The CDR3 DNA sequence: TGCGCCAGCAGCCGCGGTGAGAGCAATCAGCCCCAGCATTTT. Protein sequence: CASSRGESNQPQHF. The chain carries TRBV4-1 and TRBJ1-5; no reliable D call. The ends were cut back, 4 bases at V and 1 base at J, with 8 bases in the middle. The CDR3 is made up of 14 amino acids. From germline, CDR1 is MGHRA and CDR2 YSYEKL.

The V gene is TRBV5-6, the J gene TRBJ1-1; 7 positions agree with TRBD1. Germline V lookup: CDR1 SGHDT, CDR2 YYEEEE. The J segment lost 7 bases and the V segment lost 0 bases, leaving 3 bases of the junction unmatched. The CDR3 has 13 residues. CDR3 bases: TGTGCCAGCAGCTTGGACAGGGGTCGTGAAGCTTTCTTT. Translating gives CASSLDRGREAFF. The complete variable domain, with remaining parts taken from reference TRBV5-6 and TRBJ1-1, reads DAGVTQSPTHLIKTRGQQVTLRCSPKSGHDTVSWYQQALGQGPQFIFQYYEEEERQRGNFPDRFSGHQFPNYSSELNVNALLLGDSALYLCASSLDRGREAFFGQGTRLTVV.

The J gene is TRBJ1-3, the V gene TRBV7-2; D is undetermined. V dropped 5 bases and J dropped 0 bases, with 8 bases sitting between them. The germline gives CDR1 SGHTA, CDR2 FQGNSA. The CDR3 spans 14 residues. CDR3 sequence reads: CASSPFSSGNTIYF. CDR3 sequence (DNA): TGTGCCAGCAGCCCGTTCAGCTCTGGAAACACCATATATTTT. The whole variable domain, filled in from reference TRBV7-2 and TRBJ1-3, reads GAGVSQSPSNKVTEKGKDVELRCDPISGHTALYWYRQSLGQGLEFLIYFQGNSAPDKSGLPSDRFSAERTGGSVSTLTIQRTQQEDSAVYLCASSPFSSGNTIYFGEGSWLTVV.

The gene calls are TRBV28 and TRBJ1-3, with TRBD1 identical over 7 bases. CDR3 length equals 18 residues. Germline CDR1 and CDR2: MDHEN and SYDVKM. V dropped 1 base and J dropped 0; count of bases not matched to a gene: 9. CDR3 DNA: TGTGCCAGCAGTTTATACGGGGGGGGGACAGTCTCTGGAAACACCATATATTTT. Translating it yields CASSLYGGGTVSGNTIYF.

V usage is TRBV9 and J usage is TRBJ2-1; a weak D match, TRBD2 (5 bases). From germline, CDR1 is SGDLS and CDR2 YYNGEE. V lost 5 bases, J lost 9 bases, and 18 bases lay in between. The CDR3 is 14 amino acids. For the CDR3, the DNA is TGTGCCAGCAGTAAGCGGCGCTCAGCTGGTGAGCAGTTCTTC. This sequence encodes CASSKRRSAGEQFF. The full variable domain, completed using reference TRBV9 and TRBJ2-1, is DSGVTQTPKHLITATGQRVTLRCSPRSGDLSVYWYQQSLDQGLQFLIQYYNGEERAKGNILERFSAQQFPDLHSELNLSSLELGDSALYFCASSKRRSAGEQFFGPGTRLTVL.

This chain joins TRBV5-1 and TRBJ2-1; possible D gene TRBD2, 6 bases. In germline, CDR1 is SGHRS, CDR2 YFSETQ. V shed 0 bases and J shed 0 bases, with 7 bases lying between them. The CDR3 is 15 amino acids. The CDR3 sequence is CASSLGSGSYNEQFF. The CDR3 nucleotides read TGCGCCAGCAGCTTGGGTAGCGGCTCCTACAATGAGCAGTTCTTC.

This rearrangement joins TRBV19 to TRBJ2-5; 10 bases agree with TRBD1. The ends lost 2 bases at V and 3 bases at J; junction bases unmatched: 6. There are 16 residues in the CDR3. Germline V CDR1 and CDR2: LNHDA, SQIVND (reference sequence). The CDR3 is CASSIRTGGVKETQYF. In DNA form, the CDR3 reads TGTGCCAGTAGTATAAGGACAGGGGGAGTCAAAGAGACCCAGTACTTC.